This T cell receptor beta chain came from a study of shared clonotypes between healthy human individuals. Study-wide background: For every donor, three CD4 naive, three CD4 memory, two CD8 naive and one CD8 memory plates were used.

Genomic DNA of every subset was divided equally among multiple immunoSEQ plates. TCRdb's copy holds only in-frame clones and misses some; the assay was immunoSEQ multiplex PCR. Counted here are some 2 million clones, over 85% occurring once; the ten biggest clones make up more than 0.1%. Germline V gives CDR1 ENHRY, CDR2 SYGVKD. CDR3 size: 14 residues. Trimming shortened V by 2 bases and J by 8 bases, and 12 bases separated the two germline ends. The sample comprised naive CD4+ T cells sorted from blood. This sample's subset: CD45RA+ positively selected. The TCR originated in a man younger than 35 in good health. The chain joins TRBV10-3 to TRBJ1-4; D not certain. CDR3 sequence: CAISETGSAEKLFF. The DNA of the CDR3 is TGTGCCATCAGTGAGACGGGCAGTGCGGAAAAACTGTTTTTT.